The source of this T cell receptor beta chain is a study of radiotherapy plus CTLA-4 blockade in lung cancer. Study at large: Objective responses were recorded in about a sixth of patients, with disease control recorded in 25% to 35%.

A word on this clone: Its antigen remains unidentified.

V gave up 4 bases and J gave up 3 bases, with 13 bases separating them. Germline V gene data show CDR1 as SQVTM and CDR2 as ANQGSEA. This CDR3 is 13 amino acids long. The data were produced by immunoSEQ multiplex PCR, yet TCRdb's version contains in-frame clones alone and is incomplete. This sample has 95,000 to 150,000 clones, with 70% to 90% found just once. Overall study findings and caveats: Response, reportedly, was best predicted by interferon-beta along with early blood T cell clone dynamics. Tumor-derived TCR clones expanded in blood after radiotherapy plus ipilimumab.

Those patients who had chemo-refractory metastatic non-small-cell lung cancer were given focal radiation along with CTLA-4 blockade through ipilimumab. The genes are TRBV29-1 and TRBJ2-7; weak D call: TRBD1 (5 bases). The specimen comprised peripheral blood, sampled from a patient treated with radiotherapy plus ipilimumab. The receptor's source is a human donor with non-small cell lung cancer that progressed on radiotherapy plus ipilimumab. The DNA of the CDR3 is TGCAGCGTTGCCGGCAGGGTGAACTACGAGCAGTACTTC. Its translation: CSVAGRVNYEQYF.